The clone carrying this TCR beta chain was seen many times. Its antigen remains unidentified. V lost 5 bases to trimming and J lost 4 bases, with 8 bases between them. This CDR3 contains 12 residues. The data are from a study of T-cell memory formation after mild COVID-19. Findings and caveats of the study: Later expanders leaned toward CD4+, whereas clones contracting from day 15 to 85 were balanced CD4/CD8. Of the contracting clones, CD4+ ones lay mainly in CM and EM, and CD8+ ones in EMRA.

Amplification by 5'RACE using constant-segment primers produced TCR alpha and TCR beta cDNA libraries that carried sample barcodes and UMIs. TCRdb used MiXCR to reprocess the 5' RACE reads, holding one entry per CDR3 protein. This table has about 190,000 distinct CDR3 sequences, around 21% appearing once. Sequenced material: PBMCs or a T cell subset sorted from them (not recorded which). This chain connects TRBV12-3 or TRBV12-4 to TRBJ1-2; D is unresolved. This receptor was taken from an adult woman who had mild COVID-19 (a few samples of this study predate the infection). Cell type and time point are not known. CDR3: CASSPPGYGYTF. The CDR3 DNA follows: TGTGCCAGCAGTCCCCCAGGCTATGGCTACACCTTC.